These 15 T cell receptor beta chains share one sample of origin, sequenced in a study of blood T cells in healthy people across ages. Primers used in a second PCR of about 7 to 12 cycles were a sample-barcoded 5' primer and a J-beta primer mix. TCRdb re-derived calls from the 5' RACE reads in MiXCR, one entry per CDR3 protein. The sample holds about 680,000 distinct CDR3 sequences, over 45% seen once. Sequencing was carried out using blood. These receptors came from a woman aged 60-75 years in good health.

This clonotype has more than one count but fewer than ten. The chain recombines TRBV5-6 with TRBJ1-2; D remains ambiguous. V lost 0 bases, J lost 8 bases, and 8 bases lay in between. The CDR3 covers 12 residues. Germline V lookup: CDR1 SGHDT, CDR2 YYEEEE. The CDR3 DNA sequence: TGTGCCAGCAGCTTGGTAGTTGCCGGCTACACCTTC. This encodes CASSLVVAGYTF.

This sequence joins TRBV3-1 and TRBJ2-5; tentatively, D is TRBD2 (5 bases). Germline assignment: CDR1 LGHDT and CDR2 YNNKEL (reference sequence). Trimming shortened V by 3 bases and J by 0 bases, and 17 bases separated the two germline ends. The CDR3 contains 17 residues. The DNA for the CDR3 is TGTGCCAGCAGCCAGAGCGGTCCCGGCGACTACCAAGAGACCCAGTACTTC. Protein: CASSQSGPGDYQETQYF.

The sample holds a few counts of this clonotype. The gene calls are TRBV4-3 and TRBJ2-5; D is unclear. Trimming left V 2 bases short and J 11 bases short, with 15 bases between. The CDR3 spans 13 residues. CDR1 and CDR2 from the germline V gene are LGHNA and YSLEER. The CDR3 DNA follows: TGCGCCAGCAGCCAATCGATGGCATGGAAGCAGTACTTC. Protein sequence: CASSQSMAWKQYF.

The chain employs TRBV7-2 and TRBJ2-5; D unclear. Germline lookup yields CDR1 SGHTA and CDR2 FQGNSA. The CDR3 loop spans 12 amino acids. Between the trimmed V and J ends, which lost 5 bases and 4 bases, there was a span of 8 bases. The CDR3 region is CASSRNGETQYF. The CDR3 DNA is TGTGCCAGCAGCCGAAATGGAGAGACCCAGTACTTC.

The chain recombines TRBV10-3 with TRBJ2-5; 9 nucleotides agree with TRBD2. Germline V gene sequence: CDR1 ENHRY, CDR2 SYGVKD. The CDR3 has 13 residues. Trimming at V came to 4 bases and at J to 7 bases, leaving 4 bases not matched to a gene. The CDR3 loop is CAISVAGEGTQYF. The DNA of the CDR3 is TGTGCCATCAGTGTAGCGGGAGAGGGGACCCAGTACTTC.

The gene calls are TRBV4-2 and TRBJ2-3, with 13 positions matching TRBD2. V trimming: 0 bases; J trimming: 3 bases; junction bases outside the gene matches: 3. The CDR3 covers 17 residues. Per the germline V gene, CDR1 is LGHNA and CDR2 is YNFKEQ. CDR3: CASSQDTSGRGTDTQYF. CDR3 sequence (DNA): TGTGCCAGCAGCCAAGATACTAGCGGGAGGGGAACAGATACGCAGTATTTT.

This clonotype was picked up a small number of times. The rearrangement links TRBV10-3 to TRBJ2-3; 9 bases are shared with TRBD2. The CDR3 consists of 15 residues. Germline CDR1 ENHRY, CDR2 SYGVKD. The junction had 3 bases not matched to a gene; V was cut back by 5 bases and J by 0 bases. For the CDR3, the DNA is TGTGCCATCAGTAGACTAGCGGAGAGCACAGATACGCAGTATTTT. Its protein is CAISRLAESTDTQYF.

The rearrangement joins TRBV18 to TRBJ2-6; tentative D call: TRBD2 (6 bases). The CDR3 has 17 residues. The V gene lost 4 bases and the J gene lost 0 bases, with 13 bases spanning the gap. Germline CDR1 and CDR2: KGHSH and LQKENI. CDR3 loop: CASSRAGSSSGANVLTF. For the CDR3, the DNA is TGTGCCAGCTCACGGGCCGGGAGCAGCTCTGGGGCCAACGTCCTGACTTTC.

CDR3 in amino acids: CASTPSGRGDNEQYF. The DNA of the CDR3 is TGTGCCAGCACTCCTAGCGGGAGAGGGGACAATGAGCAGTACTTC. This rearrangement joins TRBV7-2 to TRBJ2-7, with 10 bases matching TRBD2. Germline loops: CDR1 SGHTA, CDR2 FQGNSA. The CDR3 is made up of 15 amino acids. The J segment lost 7 bases and the V segment lost 7 bases, leaving 13 bases of the junction unmatched.

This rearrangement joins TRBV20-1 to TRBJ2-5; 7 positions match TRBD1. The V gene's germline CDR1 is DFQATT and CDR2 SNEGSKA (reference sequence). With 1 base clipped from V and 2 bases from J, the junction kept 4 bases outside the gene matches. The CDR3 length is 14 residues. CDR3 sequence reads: CSARGDSKQETQYF. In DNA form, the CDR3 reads TGCAGTGCTAGAGGGGACAGCAAACAAGAGACCCAGTACTTC.

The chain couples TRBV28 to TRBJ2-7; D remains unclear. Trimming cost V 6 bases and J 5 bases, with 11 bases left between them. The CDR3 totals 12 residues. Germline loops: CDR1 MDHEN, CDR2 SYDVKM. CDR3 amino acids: CASRTLENEQYF. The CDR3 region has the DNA TGTGCCAGCAGAACTTTGGAGAACGAGCAGTACTTC. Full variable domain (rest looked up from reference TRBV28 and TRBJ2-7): DVKVTQSSRYLVKRTGEKVFLECVQDMDHENMFWYRQDPGLGLRLIYFSYDVKMKEKGDIPEGYSVSREKKERFSLILESASTNQTSMYLCASRTLENEQYFGPGTRLTVT.

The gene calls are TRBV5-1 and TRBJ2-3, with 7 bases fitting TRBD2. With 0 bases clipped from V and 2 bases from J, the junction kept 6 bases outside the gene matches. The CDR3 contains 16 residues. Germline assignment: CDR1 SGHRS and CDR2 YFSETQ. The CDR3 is CASSLDPAGYTDTQYF. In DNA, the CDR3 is TGCGCCAGCAGCTTGGATCCAGCGGGATACACAGATACGCAGTATTTT.

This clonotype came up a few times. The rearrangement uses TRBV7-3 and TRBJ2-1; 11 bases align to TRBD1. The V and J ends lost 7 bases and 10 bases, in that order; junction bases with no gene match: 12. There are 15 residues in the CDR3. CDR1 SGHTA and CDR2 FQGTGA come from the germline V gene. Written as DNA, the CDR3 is TGTGCCAGCATTTCTCCGGGACAGGGGGATAACGAGCAGTTCTTC. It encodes CASISPGQGDNEQFF.

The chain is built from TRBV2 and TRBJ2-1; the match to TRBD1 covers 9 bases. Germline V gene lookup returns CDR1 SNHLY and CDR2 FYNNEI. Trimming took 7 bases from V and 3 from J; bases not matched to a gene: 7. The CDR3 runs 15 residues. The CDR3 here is CASTQGARGYNEQFF. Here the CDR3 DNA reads TGTGCCAGCACACAGGGGGCGCGAGGCTACAATGAGCAGTTCTTC.

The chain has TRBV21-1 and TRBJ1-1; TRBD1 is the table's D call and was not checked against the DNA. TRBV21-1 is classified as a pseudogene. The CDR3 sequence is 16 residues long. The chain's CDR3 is CASSKAKGQGRTEAFF. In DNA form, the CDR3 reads TGTGCCAGCAGCAAAGCTAAGGGACAGGGTAGAACTGAAGCTTTCTTT.